Detailed here is one T cell receptor beta chain. This clonotype has more than one count but fewer than ten. There is no known antigen for this receptor. One base away there is no much larger clone; base qualities are not given. Sequencing was performed on an Illumina NovaSeq 6000. Using 5'RACE with constant-segment primers, TCRalpha and TCRbeta cDNA libraries were constructed, with sample barcodes and unique molecular identifiers added in the process. Trizol reagent was used to extract RNA from every sample. Library amplification was performed in two PCR steps, and a second sample barcode and Illumina TruSeq adapters were introduced in the second step. Libraries were sequenced on an Illumina NovaSeq with 2 x 150 bp paired-end reads. Processing in the source paper ran as follows. With migec v1.2.7, reads were demultiplexed and then collapsed into UMI-guided consensus sequences. Using mixcr v2.1.11, UMI consensuses were aligned to TRA and TRB V and J templates and then assembled into clonotypes. A clonotype was counted as expanded or contracted only if both edgeR and NoisET called the change significant, with noise models trained on biological replicates. edgeR calls used a false discovery rate-adjusted p below 0.01 and a log2 fold-change threshold of 1. PCA with hierarchical clustering of max-normalized trajectories of the 1000 most abundant clonotypes was used as exploratory dynamics analysis. The CD4 or CD8 phenotype of responding clones was assigned using the separately sequenced CD4+ and CD8+ repertoires. TCRdb reprocessing: public reads trimmed at Q25 with fastp, clones called with MiXCR, in-frame beta chains kept. All rows with the same CDR3 protein become a single entry with the most common DNA and genes. Clone size and V and J calls follow TCRdb, not the original study. This sample is represented by 310,000 or so distinct CDR3 sequences; approximately 15% of them were singletons. 22% of the sample rests with the top ten.

PBMCs were isolated by Ficoll-Paque density gradient centrifugation. This record comes from a study of T-cell memory formation after mild COVID-19 (dated by TCRdb to the early 2020s). Looking at the study overall: TCR sequence clusters from the two donors were largely donor specific. In a couple of donors, T-cell clones that expanded and contracted after mild COVID-19 were followed by sequencing TCRalpha and TCRbeta repertoires longitudinally. Two young, previously healthy adult volunteers made up the cohort, one male and one female. Study-wide findings and limitations: Contracting CD4+ clones appeared mostly in the CM and EM memory subsets, whereas CD8+ clones were enriched in EMRA. SARS-CoV-2 specificity was not confirmed for the second-wave clones peaking on day 37. The study covered only a couple of mild cases, and larger cohorts including severe cases with pre-infection samples were considered necessary. Some responding clones were detected in pre-infection memory, which suggested that pre-existing cross-reactive memory T cells had joined the SARS-CoV-2 response. Clones that contracted from day 15 to 85 showed balanced CD4/CD8 phenotypes, whereas a second wave of clones that expanded from day 15 to 37 leaned towards CD4+.

At the junction V is shortened by 6 bases and J by 1 base, with 17 bases in between. The CDR3 numbers 16 residues from cysteine through phenylalanine. CDR3 DNA is the only sequence kept; it has 48 bases, read in frame from the first base. CDR1 is given as MDHEN and CDR2 as SYDVKM, both from the germline V gene. This TCR was sampled from a man aged 18-30 years who had mild COVID-19 (a few samples of this study predate the infection). The sample titles of this study are shuffled in the database, so cell type and time point are left out; the donor was told from shared clones. The V and J genes are TRBV28 and TRBJ2-3; the D segment is perhaps TRBD1 or TRBD2, each sharing 6 matched bases. Sequencing was carried out using PBMCs or a T cell subset sorted from them (not recorded which). The DNA sequence reads TGTGCCAGCAGCTCCCCCTTAAGGGGGGGCACAGATACGCAGTATTTT. Its translation reads: CASSSPLRGGTDTQYF.